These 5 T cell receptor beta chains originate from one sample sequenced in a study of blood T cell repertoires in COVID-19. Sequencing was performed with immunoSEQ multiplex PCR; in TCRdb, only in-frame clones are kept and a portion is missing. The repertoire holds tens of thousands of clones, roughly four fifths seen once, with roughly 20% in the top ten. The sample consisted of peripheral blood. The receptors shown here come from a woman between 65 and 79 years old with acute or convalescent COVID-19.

CDR3 sequence: CASSQPKGGNQPQHF. The DNA for the CDR3 is TGTGCCAGCAGCCAGCCTAAGGGGGGCAATCAGCCCCAGCATTTT. This sequence joins TRBV7-8 and TRBJ1-5; maybe TRBD1 (6 bases). The V gene's germline CDR1 is SGHVS and CDR2 FQNEAQ. The V gene lost 5 bases and the J gene lost 2 bases, with 13 bases spanning the gap. The CDR3 runs to 15 residues.

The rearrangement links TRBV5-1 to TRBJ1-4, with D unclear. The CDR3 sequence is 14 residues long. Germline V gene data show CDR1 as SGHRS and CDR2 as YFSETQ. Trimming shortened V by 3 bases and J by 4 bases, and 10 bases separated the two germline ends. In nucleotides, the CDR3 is TGCGCCAGCAGCTCGGGGAGCCTTAATGAAAAACTGTTTTTT. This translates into CASSSGSLNEKLFF.

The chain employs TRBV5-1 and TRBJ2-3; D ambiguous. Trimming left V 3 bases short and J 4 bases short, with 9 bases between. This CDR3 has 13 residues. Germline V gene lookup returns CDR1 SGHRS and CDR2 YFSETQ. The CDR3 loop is CASSSYVSDTQYF. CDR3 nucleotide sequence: TGCGCCAGCAGCTCCTATGTATCAGATACGCAGTATTTT. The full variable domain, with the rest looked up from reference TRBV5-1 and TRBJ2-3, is KAGVTQTPRYLIKTRGQQVTLSCSPISGHRSVSWYQQTPGQGLQFLFEYFSETQRNKGNFPGRFSGRQFSNSRSEMNVSTLELGDSALYLCASSSYVSDTQYFGPGTRLTVL.

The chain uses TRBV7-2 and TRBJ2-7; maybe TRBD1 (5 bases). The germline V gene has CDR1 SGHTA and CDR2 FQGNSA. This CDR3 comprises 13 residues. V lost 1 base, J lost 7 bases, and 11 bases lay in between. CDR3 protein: CASSLGGRVEQYF. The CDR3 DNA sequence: TGTGCCAGCAGCTTAGGGGGCCGGGTTGAGCAGTACTTC. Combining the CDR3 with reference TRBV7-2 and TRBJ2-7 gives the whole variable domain GAGVSQSPSNKVTEKGKDVELRCDPISGHTALYWYRQSLGQGLEFLIYFQGNSAPDKSGLPSDRFSAERTGGSVSTLTIQRTQQEDSAVYLCASSLGGRVEQYFGPGTRLTVT.

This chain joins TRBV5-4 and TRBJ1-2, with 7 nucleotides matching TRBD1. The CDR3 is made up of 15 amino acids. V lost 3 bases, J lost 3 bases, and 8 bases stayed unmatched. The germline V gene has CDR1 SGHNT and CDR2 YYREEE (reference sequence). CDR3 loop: CASSSSGTAYYGYTF. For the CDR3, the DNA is TGTGCCAGCAGCTCATCCGGGACAGCTTACTATGGCTACACCTTC.